Listed below are T cell receptor beta chains from one sample, sequenced in a study of shared clonotypes between healthy human individuals. The assay was immunoSEQ multiplex PCR, and TCRdb's table has in-frame clones only and misses some. The table lists 550,000 to 700,000 clones, 73% of them singletons. Specimen: memory CD4+ T cells sorted from blood. The source of these receptors is a woman aged 25-40 years in good health. CDR3s include the opening cysteine and the closing phenylalanine or tryptophan. D genes are given only for firm matches. The size field is filled for only some rows; it gives once, few, many or a size class.

TRBJ2-3 | TRBV10-3 | - | - | CAISEEILLSQYF | TGTGCCATCAGTGAGGAGATCCTCCTTTCGCAGTATTTT
TRBJ1-2 | TRBV2 | - | - | CASRVSTGTVNYGYTF | TGTGCCAGCAGAGTCTCTACCGGGACTGTTAACTATGGCTACACCTTC
TRBJ1-3 | TRBV11-2 | - | - | CASSLGEISGNTIYF | TGTGCCAGCAGCTTAGGGGAAATCTCTGGAAACACCATATATTTT
TRBJ1-1 | TRBV10-2 | - | - | CASGRRGTEAFF | TGCGCCAGCGGCCGACGGGGCACTGAAGCTTTCTTT
TRBJ1-3 | TRBV4-1 | - | - | CASSPVRSSSGNTIYF | TGCGCCAGCAGCCCCGTACGGAGTTCCTCTGGAAACACCATATATTTT
TRBJ2-1 | TRBV29-1 | TRBD1 | many | CSAKDRASYNEQFF | TGCAGCGCCAAGGACAGGGCATCCTACAATGAGCAGTTCTTC
TRBJ1-5 | TRBV2 | - | few | CASSAARANQPQHF | TGTGCCAGCAGCGCGGCCAGGGCTAATCAGCCCCAGCATTTT
TRBJ2-1 | TRBV6-1 | - | - | CASSVAWGNNEQFF | TGTGCCAGCAGTGTAGCATGGGGCAACAATGAGCAGTTCTTC
TRBJ2-5 | TRBV28 | - | few | CASSLNGGGRETQYF | TGTGCCAGCAGCCTTAATGGAGGGGGCAGGGAGACCCAGTACTTC
TRBJ2-3 | TRBV5-1 | - | - | CASSPSGVKTDTQYF | TGCGCCAGCAGCCCGAGTGGGGTGAAGACAGATACGCAGTATTTT
TRBJ2-7 | TRBV2 | TRBD2 | once | CASSPTRGGAYEQYF | TGTGCCAGCAGTCCCACTCGGGGGGGGGCCTACGAGCAGTACTTC
TRBJ2-7 | TRBV28 | - | - | CASSLGRKDYEQYF | TGTGCCAGCAGTTTGGGCCGAAAAGACTACGAGCAGTACTTC
TRBJ2-7 | TRBV7-3 | TRBD2 | - | CASSVLAGGGEQYF | TGTGCCAGCAGCGTACTAGCGGGAGGGGGCGAGCAGTACTTC
TRBJ2-7 | TRBV11-2 | - | - | CASLSSYEQYF | TGTGCCAGCCTAAGCTCCTACGAGCAGTACTTC
TRBJ2-3 | TRBV10-1 | - | - | CASSKTGLPTDTQYF | TGCGCCAGCAGTAAAACGGGACTCCCCACAGATACGCAGTATTTT
TRBJ2-7 | TRBV6-5 | - | - | CASSYSGGDNSYEQYF | TGTGCCAGCAGTTACTCGGGGGGAGACAACTCTTACGAGCAGTACTTC
TRBJ2-7 | TRBV28 | TRBD1 | - | CATLFDRVTYEQYF | TGTGCCACCCTTTTCGACAGGGTTACCTACGAGCAGTACTTC
TRBJ2-2 | TRBV29-1 | - | few | CSGSTGNTGELFF | TGCAGCGGCTCAACGGGGAACACCGGGGAGCTGTTTTTT
TRBJ2-7 | TRBV27 | TRBD2 | - | CASSTTGGVVHEQYF | TGTGCCAGCAGCACAACCGGGGGGGTGGTGCACGAGCAGTACTTC
TRBJ2-7 | TRBV27 | - | - | CASSVSRDHYEQYF | TGTGCCAGCAGCGTGAGCCGGGACCACTACGAGCAGTACTTC
TRBJ1-6 | TRBV20-1 | - | - | CSPGHLTF | TGCAGCCCGGGACACCTTACATTT
TRBJ2-3 | TRBV5-1 | - | - | CASSPGDRDTDTQYF | TGCGCCAGCAGCCCGGGAGATCGGGACACAGATACGCAGTATTTT
TRBJ1-4 | TRBV7-6 | - | - | CASSYRTNEKLFF | TGTGCCAGCAGCTACCGGACTAATGAAAAACTGTTTTTT
TRBJ2-2 | TRBV4-1 | - | - | CASSQGDPTAGELFF | TGCGCCAGCAGCCAAGGGGACCCTACGGCTGGGGAGCTGTTTTTT
TRBJ2-5 | TRBV27 | - | - | CASRQMARGETQYF | TGTGCCAGCAGACAAATGGCAAGGGGGGAGACCCAGTACTTC
TRBJ2-7 | TRBV28 | - | - | CASSLRGYEQYF | TGTGCCAGCAGCTTAAGGGGGTACGAGCAGTACTTC
TRBJ2-2 | TRBV30 | - | - | CAWVPSLGRGANTGELFF | TGTGCCTGGGTACCCTCCCTTGGGCGCGGGGCGAACACCGGGGAGCTGTTTTTT
TRBJ2-3 | TRBV27 | - | - | CASRLLSTDTQYF | TGTGCCAGCAGGCTACTTTCCACAGATACGCAGTATTTT
TRBJ2-1 | TRBV5-5 | - | - | CASSLMVDEQFF | TGTGCCAGCAGCTTGATGGTGGATGAGCAGTTCTTC
TRBJ1-1 | TRBV7-9 | - | many | CASSPTGQVEAFF | TGTGCCAGCAGCCCCACAGGGCAGGTTGAAGCTTTCTTT
TRBJ2-5 | TRBV5-1 | TRBD2 | - | CASCHQKGGPRETQYF | TGCGCCAGCTGCCATCAAAAGGGAGGGCCAAGGGAGACCCAGTACTTC
TRBJ1-3 | TRBV11-2 | - | - | CASSLVQGVSGNTIYF | TGTGCCAGCAGCTTAGTTCAGGGCGTGAGTGGAAACACCATATATTTT
TRBJ1-1 | TRBV6-4 | - | - | CASKDSSMNTEAFF | TGTGCCAGCAAGGACAGTTCCATGAACACTGAAGCTTTCTTT
TRBJ2-1 | TRBV5-1 | - | - | CASSLSAGNNEQFF | TGCGCCAGCAGCTTGTCAGCCGGCAACAATGAGCAGTTCTTC
TRBJ2-7 | TRBV7-9 | - | - | CASRSSGYEQYF | TGTGCCAGTCGGTCCTCAGGCTACGAGCAGTACTTC
TRBJ1-1 | TRBV19 | - | - | CASSSLQVYTEAFF | TGTGCCAGTAGTTCACTCCAGGTGTACACTGAAGCTTTCTTT
TRBJ1-3 | TRBV28 | - | - | CASRGYSGNTIYF | TGTGCCAGCAGAGGATACTCTGGAAACACCATATATTTT
TRBJ1-1 | TRBV7-9 | - | - | CASSLQDSEAFF | TGTGCCAGCAGCTTACAGGACAGTGAAGCTTTCTTT
TRBJ2-2 | TRBV4-1 | - | - | CASSQDRQKHRGAVF | TGCGCCAGCAGCCAAGATCGTCAGAAACACCGGGGAGCTGTTTTT
TRBJ2-1 | TRBV4-2 | TRBD2 | - | CASSQGLAGNYNEQFF | TGTGCCAGCAGCCAGGGACTAGCGGGAAACTACAATGAGCAGTTCTTC
TRBJ2-5 | TRBV4-2 | - | - | CASSLEGLAYF | TGTGCCAGCAGCTTGGAGGGACTCGCTTACTTC
TRBJ1-1 | TRBV28 | - | - | CASRRQVVTEAFF | TGTGCCAGCAGGAGACAGGTGGTCACTGAAGCTTTCTTT
TRBJ1-2 | TRBV28 | TRBD1 | - | CASSLPGQAAVDYTF | TGTGCCAGCAGCTTACCGGGACAGGCAGCCGTAGACTACACCTTC
TRBJ2-5 | TRBV6-5 | TRBD1 | - | CASSYQPGQQETQYF | TGTGCCAGCAGTTACCAACCGGGACAGCAAGAGACCCAGTACTTC
TRBJ2-3 | TRBV4-1 | TRBD2 | - | CASSQGGLAGLSTDTQYF | TGCGCCAGCAGCCAGGGAGGACTAGCGGGGTTAAGCACAGATACGCAGTATTTT
TRBJ1-2 | TRBV5-4 | - | - | CASSRDGQLVYGYTF | TGTGCCAGCAGCCGGGACGGACAGCTTGTCTATGGCTACACCTTC
TRBJ2-1 | TRBV6-1 | - | - | CASSRDWINEQFF | TGTGCCAGCAGTAGGGACTGGATCAATGAGCAGTTCTTC
TRBJ1-5 | TRBV28 | - | - | CASTWGQNQPQHF | TGTGCCAGCACTTGGGGACAAAATCAGCCCCAGCATTTT
TRBJ2-7 | TRBV6-9 | - | - | CASEGREEQYF | TGTGCCAGCGAGGGGAGAGAAGAGCAGTACTTC
TRBJ1-3 | TRBV11-2 | - | - | CASSLGSSGNTIYF | TGTGCCAGCAGCTTGGGCTCTTCTGGAAACACCATATATTTT
TRBJ1-5 | TRBV19 | - | - | CASKIGGWDNQPQHF | TGTGCCAGTAAAATCGGGGGGTGGGACAATCAGCCCCAGCATTTT
TRBJ2-2 | TRBV7-2 | - | few | CASSLDQLANTGELFF | TGTGCCAGCAGCTTAGACCAACTAGCGAACACCGGGGAGCTGTTTTTT
TRBJ1-4 | TRBV5-4 | - | - | CASSPGQSNEKLFF | TGTGCCAGCAGCCCAGGACAGAGTAATGAAAAACTGTTTTTT